A single TCR beta chain is shown here with its context. This sample was included in a study of cytomegalovirus exposure and HLA in healthy donors. This CDR3 has 13 residues. Germline V gene lookup returns CDR1 SGHAT and CDR2 FQDESV (reference sequence). V gave up 2 bases and J gave up 5 bases, with 9 bases separating them. The PCR made use of 60 Vbeta and 13 Jbeta primers. Using immunoSEQ multiplex PCR, the repertoire was profiled, and TCRdb retains in-frame clones only, with some absent. The sample lists 150,000 to 200,000 clones, around 80% occurring once. The chain joins TRBV11-1 to TRBJ1-1, with D uncertain. The sequenced material came from PBMCs. The source of this sequence is a human donor in good health. The CDR3 coding sequence is TGTGCCAGCAGCTTATATGATGAGACTGAAGCTTTCTTT. Protein: CASSLYDETEAFF.